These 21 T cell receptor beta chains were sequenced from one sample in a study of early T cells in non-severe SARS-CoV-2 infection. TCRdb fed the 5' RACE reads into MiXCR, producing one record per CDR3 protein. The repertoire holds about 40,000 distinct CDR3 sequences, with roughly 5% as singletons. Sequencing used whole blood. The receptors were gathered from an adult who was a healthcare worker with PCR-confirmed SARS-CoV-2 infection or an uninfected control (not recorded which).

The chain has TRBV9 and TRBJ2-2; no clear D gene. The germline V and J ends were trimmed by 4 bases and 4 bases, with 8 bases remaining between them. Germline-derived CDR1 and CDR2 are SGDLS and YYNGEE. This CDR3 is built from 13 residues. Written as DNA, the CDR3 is TGTGCCAGCAGCCCAGAACCCACCGGGGAGCTGTTTTTT. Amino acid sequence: CASSPEPTGELFF. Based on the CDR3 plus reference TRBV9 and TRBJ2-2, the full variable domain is DSGVTQTPKHLITATGQRVTLRCSPRSGDLSVYWYQQSLDQGLQFLIQYYNGEERAKGNILERFSAQQFPDLHSELNLSSLELGDSALYFCASSPEPTGELFFGEGSRLTVL.

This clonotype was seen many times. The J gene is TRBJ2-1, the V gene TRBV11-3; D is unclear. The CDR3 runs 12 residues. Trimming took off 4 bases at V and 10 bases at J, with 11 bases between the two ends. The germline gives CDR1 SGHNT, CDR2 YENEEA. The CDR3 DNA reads TGTGCCAGCAGCTCCGGACGTGGGGAGCAGTTCTTC. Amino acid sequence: CASSSGRGEQFF.

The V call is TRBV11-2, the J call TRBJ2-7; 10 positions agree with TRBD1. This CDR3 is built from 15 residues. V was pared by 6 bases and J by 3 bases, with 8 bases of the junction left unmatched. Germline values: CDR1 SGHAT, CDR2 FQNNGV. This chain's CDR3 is CASSFPGQGIYEQYF. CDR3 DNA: TGTGCCAGCAGTTTCCCGGGACAGGGGATCTACGAGCAGTACTTC.

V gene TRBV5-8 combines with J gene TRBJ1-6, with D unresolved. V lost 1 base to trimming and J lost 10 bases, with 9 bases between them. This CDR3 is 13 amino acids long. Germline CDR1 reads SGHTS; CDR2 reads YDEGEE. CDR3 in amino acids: CASSLIRNSPLHF. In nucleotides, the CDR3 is TGTGCCAGCAGCTTGATAAGGAACTCACCCCTCCACTTT.

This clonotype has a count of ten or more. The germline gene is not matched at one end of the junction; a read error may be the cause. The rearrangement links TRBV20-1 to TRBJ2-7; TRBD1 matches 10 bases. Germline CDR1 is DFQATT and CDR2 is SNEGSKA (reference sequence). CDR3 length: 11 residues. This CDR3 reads CSAEPGQGNIF. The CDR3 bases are TGCAGTGCTGAACCGGGACAGGGGAATATCTTC.

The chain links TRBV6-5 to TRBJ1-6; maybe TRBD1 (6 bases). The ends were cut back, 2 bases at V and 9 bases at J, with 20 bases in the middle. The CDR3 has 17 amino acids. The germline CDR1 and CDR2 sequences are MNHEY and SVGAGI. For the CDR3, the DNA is TGTGCCAGCAGTTACGGGACACTGGGGCGAGGAGGTTCACCCCTCCACTTT. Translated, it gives CASSYGTLGRGGSPLHF.

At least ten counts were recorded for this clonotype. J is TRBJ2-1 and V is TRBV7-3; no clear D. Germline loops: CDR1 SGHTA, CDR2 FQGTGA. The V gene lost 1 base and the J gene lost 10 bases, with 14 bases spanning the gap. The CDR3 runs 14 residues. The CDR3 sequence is CASSLNSPGWEQFF. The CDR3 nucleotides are TGTGCCAGCAGCTTAAACAGCCCTGGATGGGAGCAGTTCTTC.

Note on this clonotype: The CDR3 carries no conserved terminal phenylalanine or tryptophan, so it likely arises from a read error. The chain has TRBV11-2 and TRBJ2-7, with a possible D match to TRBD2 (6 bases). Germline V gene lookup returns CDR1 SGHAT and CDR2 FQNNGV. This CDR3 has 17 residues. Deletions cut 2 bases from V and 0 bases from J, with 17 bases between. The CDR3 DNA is TGTGCCAGCAGCTTACTCCCGGGTAGGGGAGGCTCCTACGAGCAGTACTCC. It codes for CASSLLPGRGGSYEQYS.

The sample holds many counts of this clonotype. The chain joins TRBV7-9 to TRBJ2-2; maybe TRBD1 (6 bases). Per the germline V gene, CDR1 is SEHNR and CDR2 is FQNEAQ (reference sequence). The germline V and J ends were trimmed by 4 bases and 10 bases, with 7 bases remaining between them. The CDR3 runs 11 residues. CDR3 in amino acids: CASSSGQELFF. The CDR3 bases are TGTGCCAGCAGCTCGGGACAGGAGCTGTTTTTT.

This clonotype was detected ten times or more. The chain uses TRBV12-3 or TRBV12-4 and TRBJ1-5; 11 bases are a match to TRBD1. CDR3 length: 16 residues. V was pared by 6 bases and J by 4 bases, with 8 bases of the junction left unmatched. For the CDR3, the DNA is TGTGCCAGCAGCTGGCGGACAGGGGGCAGGAATCAGCCCCAGCATTTT. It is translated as CASSWRTGGRNQPQHF.

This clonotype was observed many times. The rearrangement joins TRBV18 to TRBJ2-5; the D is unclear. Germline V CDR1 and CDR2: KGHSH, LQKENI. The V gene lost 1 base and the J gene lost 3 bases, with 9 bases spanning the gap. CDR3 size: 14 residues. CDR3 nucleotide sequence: TGTGCCAGCTCACCACTTGTAGGGAAAGAGACCCAGTACTTC. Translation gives CASSPLVGKETQYF.

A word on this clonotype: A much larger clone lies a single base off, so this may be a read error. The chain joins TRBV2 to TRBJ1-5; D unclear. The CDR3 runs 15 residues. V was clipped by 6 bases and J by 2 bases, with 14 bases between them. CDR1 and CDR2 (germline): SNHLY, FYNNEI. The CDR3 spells CASSPPQDGNQPQHF. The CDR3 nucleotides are TGTGCCAGCAGCCCTCCCCAGGATGGCAATCAGCCCCAGCATTTT.

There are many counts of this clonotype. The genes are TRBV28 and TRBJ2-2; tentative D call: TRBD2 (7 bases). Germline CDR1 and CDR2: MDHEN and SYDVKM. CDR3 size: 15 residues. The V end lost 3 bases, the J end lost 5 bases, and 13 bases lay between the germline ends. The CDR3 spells CASSFVGGLTGELFF. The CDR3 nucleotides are TGTGCCAGCAGTTTTGTCGGGGGGCTTACCGGGGAGCTGTTTTTT.

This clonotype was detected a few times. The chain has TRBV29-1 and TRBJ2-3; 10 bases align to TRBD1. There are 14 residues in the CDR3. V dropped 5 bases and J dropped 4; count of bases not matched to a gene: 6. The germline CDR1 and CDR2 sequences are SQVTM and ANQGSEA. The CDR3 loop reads CSVRTGGFADTQYF. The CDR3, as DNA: TGCAGCGTTAGGACAGGGGGATTCGCAGATACGCAGTATTTT.

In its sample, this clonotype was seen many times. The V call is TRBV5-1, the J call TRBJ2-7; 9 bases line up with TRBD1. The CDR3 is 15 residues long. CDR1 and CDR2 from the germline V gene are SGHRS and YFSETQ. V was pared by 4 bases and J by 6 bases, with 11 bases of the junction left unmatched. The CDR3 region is CASSPDRGGAGEQYF. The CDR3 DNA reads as TGCGCCAGCAGCCCTGACAGGGGGGGGGCTGGCGAGCAGTACTTC.

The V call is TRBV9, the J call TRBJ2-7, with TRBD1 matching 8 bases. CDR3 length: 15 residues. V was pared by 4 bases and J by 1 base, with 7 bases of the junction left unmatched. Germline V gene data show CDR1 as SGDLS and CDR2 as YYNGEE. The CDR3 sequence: CASSKTGVLSYEQYF. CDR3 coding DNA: TGTGCCAGCAGCAAGACAGGGGTGCTATCCTACGAGCAGTACTTC.

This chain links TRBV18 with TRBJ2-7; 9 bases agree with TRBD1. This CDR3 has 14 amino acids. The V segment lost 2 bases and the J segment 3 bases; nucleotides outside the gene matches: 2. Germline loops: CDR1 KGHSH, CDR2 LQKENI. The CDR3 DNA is TGTGCCAGCTCACCATGGGACAGGGACTACGAGCAGTACTTC. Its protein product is CASSPWDRDYEQYF. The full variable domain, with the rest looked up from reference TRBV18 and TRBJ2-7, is NAGVMQNPRHLVRRRGQEARLRCSPMKGHSHVYWYRQLPEEGLKFMVYLQKENIIDESGMPKERFSAEFPKEGPSILRIQQVVRGDSAAYFCASSPWDRDYEQYFGPGTRLTVT.

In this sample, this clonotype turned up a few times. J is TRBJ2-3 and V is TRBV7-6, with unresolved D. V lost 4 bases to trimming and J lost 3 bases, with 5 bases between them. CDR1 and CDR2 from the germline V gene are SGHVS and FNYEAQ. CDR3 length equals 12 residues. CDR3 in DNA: TGTGCCAGCAGCTCAGCGACAGATACGCAGTATTTT. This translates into CASSSATDTQYF.

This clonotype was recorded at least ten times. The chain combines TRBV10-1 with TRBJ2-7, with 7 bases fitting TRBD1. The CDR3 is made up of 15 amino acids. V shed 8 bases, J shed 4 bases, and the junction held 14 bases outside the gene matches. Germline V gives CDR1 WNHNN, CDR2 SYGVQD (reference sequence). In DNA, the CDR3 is TGCGCCAGCCGACTTAAAGGGGGCGAAATGTACGAGCAGTACTTC. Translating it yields CASRLKGGEMYEQYF.

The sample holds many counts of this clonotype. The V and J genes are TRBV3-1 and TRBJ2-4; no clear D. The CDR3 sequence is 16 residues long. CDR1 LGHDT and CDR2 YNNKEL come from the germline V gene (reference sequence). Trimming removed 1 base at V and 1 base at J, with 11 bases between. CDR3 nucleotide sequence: TGTGCCAGCAGCCAAGTAGGCCAGGTTGCCAAAAACATTCAGTACTTC. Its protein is CASSQVGQVAKNIQYF. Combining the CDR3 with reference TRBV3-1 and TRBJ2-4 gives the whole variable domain DTAVSQTPKYLVTQMGNDKSIKCEQNLGHDTMYWYKQDSKKFLKIMFSYNNKELIINETVPNRFSPKSPDKAHLNLHINSLELGDSAVYFCASSQVGQVAKNIQYFGAGTRLSVL.

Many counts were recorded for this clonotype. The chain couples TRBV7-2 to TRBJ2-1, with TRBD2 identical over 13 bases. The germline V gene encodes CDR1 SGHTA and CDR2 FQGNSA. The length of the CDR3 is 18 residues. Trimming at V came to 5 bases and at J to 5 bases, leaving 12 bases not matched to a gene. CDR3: CASSPRTSGGLVHNEQFF. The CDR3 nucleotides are TGTGCCAGCAGCCCCAGGACTAGCGGGGGATTAGTCCACAATGAGCAGTTCTTC.